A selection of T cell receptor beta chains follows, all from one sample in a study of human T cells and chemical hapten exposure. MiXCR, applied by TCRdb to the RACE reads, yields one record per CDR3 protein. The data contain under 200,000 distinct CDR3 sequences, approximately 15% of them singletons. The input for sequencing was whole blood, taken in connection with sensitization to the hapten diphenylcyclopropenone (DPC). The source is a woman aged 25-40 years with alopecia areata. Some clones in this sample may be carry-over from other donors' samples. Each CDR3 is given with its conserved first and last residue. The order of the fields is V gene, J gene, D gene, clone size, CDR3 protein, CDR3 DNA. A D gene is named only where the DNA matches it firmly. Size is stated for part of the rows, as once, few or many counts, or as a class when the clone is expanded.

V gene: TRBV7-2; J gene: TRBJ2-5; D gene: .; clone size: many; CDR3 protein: CASSPPGSQETQYF; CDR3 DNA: TGTGCCAGCAGCCCCCCCGGGTCGCAAGAGACCCAGTACTTC
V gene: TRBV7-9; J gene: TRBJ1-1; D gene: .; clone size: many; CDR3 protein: CAIMVLNTEAFF; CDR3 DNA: TGTGCCATAATGGTCCTGAACACTGAAGCTTTCTTT
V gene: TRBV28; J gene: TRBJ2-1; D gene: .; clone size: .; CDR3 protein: CASSPSPRSADNEQFF; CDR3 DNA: TGTGCCAGCAGTCCCAGCCCACGATCCGCCGACAATGAGCAGTTCTTC
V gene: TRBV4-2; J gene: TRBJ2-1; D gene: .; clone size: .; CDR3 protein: CASRANSGRQNSNEQFF; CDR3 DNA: TGTGCCAGCAGGGCAAATAGCGGTCGACAGAACAGCAATGAGCAGTTCTTC
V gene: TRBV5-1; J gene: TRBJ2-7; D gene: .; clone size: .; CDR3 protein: CASSLGPEGKQYF; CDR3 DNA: TGCGCCAGCAGCTTGGGACCTGAAGGAAAGCAGTACTTC
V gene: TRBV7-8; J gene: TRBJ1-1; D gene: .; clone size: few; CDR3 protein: CASSLRNEAFF; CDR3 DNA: TGTGCCAGCAGCTTGAGGAATGAAGCTTTCTTT
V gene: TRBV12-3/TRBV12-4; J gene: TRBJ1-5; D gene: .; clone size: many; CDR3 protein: CASSTVDQPQHF; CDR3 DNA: TGTGCCAGCAGCACAGTAGATCAGCCCCAGCATTTT
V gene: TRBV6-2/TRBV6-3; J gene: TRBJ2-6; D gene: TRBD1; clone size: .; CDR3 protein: CASSSGTGRANVLTF; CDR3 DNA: TGTGCCAGCAGTTCTGGGACAGGAAGGGCCAACGTCCTGACTTTC
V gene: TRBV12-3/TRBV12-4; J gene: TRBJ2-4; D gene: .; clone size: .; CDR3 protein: CASRHLAKNIQYF; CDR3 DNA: TGTGCCAGCAGGCACCTAGCCAAAAACATTCAGTACTTC
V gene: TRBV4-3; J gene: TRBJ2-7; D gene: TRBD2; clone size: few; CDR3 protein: CASSQAGTSGDYEQYF; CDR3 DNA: TGCGCCAGCAGCCAAGCCGGGACTAGCGGGGACTACGAGCAGTACTTC
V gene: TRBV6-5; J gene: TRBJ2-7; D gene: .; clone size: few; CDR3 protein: CASRPAGAPYEQYF; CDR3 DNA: TGTGCCAGCAGGCCCGCGGGGGCCCCCTACGAGCAGTACTTC
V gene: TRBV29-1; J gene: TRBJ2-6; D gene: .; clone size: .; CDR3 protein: CSASLGANVLTF; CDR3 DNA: TGCAGCGCGTCCCTTGGGGCCAACGTCCTGACTTTC
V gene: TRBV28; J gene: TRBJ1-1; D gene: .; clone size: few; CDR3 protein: CASTGPGTEAFF; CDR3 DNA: TGTGCCAGCACGGGGCCGGGCACTGAAGCTTTCTTT
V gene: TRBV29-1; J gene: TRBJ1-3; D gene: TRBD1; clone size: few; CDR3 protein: CSAIQGAGNTIYF; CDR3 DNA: TGCAGCGCAATTCAGGGGGCTGGAAACACCATATATTTT
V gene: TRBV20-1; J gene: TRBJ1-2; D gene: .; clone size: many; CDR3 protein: CSAPTTLLRGYTF; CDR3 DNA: TGCAGTGCTCCTACAACACTGCTCCGGGGCTACACCTTC
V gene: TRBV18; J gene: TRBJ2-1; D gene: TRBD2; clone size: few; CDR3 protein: CASSPGLAGANEQFF; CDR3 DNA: TGTGCCAGCTCACCCGGGCTAGCGGGAGCCAATGAGCAGTTCTTC
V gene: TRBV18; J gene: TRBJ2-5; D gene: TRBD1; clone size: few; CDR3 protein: CASSPPTGGAETQYF; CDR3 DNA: TGTGCCAGCTCACCACCGACAGGGGGCGCGGAGACCCAGTACTTC
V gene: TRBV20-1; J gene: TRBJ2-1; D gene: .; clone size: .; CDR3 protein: CSAKLKTEQFF; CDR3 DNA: TGCAGTGCTAAGCTTAAGACTGAGCAGTTCTTC
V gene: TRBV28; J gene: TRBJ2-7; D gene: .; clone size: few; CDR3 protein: CASRGTRSYEQYF; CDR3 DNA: TGTGCCAGCAGGGGCACCCGCTCCTACGAGCAGTACTTC
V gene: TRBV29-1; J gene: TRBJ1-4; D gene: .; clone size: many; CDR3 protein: CSARSPTNEKLFF; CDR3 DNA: TGCAGCGCCCGAAGTCCAACTAATGAAAAACTGTTTTTT
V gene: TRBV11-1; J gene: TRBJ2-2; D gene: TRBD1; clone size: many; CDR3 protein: CASSFEGARAAGELFF; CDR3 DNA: TGTGCCAGCAGCTTTGAGGGGGCTCGAGCGGCCGGGGAGCTGTTTTTT
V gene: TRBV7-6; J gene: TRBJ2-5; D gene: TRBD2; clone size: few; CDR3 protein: CASSLRSGGVLSLGTQYF; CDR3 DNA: TGTGCCAGCAGCTTACGTAGCGGGGGGGTCCTATCACTGGGGACCCAGTACTTC
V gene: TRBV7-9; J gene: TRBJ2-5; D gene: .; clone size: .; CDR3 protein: CASSLPRKTQYF; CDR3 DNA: TGTGCCAGCAGCTTACCCAGGAAGACCCAGTACTTC